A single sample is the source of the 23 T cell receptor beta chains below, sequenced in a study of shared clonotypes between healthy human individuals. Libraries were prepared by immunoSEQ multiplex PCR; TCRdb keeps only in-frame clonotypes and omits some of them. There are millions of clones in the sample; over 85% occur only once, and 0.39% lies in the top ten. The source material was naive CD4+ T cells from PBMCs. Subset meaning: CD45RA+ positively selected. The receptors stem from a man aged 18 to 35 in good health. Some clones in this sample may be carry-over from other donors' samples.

Written as DNA, the CDR3 is TGTGCCAGCAGTTCACGGTCAGGGCTTTTTGGAAACACCATATATTTT. Translation gives CASSSRSGLFGNTIYF. This chain links TRBV6-6 with TRBJ1-3; possible D gene TRBD1, 5 bases. V dropped 4 bases and J dropped 3 bases, with 16 bases sitting between them. The CDR3 is made up of 16 amino acids. Germline assignment: CDR1 MNHNY and CDR2 SVGAGI (reference sequence).

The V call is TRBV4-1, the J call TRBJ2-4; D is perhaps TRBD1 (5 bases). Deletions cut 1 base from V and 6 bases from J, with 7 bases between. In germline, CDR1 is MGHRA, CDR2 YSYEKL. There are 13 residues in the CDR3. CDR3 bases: TGCGCCAGCAGCCAAGGACAGCTAAACATTCAGTACTTC. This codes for CASSQGQLNIQYF.

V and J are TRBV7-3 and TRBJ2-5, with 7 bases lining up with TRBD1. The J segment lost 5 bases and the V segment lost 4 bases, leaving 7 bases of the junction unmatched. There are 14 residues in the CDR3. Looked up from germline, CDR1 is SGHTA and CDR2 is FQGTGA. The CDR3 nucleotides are TGTGCCAGCAGCTCTGACAGGGCCTCGGAGACCCAGTACTTC. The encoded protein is CASSSDRASETQYF.

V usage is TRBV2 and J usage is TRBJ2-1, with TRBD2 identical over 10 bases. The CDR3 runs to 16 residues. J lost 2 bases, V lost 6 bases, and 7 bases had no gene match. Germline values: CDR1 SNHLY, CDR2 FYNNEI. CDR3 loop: CASRGLSGRAYNEQFF. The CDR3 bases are TGTGCCAGCAGGGGATTGAGCGGGAGGGCCTACAATGAGCAGTTCTTC. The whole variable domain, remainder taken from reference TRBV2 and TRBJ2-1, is EPEVTQTPSHQVTQMGQEVILRCVPISNHLYFYWYRQILGQKVEFLVSFYNNEISEKSEIFDDQFSVERPDGSNFTLKIRSTKLEDSAMYFCASRGLSGRAYNEQFFGPGTRLTVL.

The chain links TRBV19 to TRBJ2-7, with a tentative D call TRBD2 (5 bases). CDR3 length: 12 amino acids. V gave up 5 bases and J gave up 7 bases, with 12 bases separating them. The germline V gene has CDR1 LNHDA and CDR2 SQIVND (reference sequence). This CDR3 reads CASSSGRSEQYF. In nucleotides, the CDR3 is TGTGCCAGTAGTTCGGGAAGAAGTGAGCAGTACTTC. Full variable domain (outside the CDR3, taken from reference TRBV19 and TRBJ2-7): DGGITQSPKYLFRKEGQNVTLSCEQNLNHDAMYWYRQDPGQGLRLIYYSQIVNDFQKGDIAEGYSVSREKKESFPLTVTSAQKNPTAFYLCASSSGRSEQYFGPGTRLTVT.

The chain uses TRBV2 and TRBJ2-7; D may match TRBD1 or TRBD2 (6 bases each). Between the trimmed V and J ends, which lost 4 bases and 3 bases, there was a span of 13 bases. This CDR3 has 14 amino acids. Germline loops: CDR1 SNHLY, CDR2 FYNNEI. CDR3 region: CASSGGAGDYEQYF. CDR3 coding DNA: TGTGCCAGCAGTGGGGGGGCCGGAGACTACGAGCAGTACTTC.

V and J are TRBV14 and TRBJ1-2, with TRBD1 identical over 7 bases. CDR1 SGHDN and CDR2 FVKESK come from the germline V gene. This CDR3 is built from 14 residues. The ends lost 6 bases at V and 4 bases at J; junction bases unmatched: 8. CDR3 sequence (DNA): TGTGCCAGCAGTCGGGACAGCACAAGCTATGGCTACACCTTC. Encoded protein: CASSRDSTSYGYTF.

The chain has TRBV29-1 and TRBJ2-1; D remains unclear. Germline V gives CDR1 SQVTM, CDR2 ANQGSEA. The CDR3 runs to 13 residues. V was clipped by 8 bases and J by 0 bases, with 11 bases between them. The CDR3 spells CSHRSYSYNEQFF. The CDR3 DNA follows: TGCAGCCACCGTTCTTACTCCTACAATGAGCAGTTCTTC.

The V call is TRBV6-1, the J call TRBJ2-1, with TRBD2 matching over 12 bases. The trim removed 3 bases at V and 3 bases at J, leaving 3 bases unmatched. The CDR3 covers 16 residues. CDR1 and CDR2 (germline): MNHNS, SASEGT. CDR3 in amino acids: CASSDTSGRNYNEQFF. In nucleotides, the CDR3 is TGTGCCAGCAGTGACACTAGCGGGAGGAACTACAATGAGCAGTTCTTC.

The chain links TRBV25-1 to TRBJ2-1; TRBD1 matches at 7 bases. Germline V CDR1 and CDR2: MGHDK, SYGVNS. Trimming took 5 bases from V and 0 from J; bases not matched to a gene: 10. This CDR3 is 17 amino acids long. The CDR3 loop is CASSPTSPGGSYNEQFF. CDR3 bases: TGTGCCAGCAGTCCAACCTCCCCAGGGGGCTCCTACAATGAGCAGTTCTTC.

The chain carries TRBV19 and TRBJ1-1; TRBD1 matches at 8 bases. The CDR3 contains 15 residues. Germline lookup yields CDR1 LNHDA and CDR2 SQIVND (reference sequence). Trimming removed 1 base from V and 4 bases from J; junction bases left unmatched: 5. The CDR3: CASSIGGQVSTEAFF. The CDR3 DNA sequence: TGTGCCAGTAGTATAGGGGGACAGGTGTCCACTGAAGCTTTCTTT. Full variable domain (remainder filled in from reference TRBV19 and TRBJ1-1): DGGITQSPKYLFRKEGQNVTLSCEQNLNHDAMYWYRQDPGQGLRLIYYSQIVNDFQKGDIAEGYSVSREKKESFPLTVTSAQKNPTAFYLCASSIGGQVSTEAFFGQGTRLTVV.

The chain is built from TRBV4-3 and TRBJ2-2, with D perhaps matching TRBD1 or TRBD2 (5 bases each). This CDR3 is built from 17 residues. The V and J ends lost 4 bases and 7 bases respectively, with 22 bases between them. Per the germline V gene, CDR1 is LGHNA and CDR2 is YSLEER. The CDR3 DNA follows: TGCGCCAGCAGCCGTTTAATTAGGGGAGAAGTCAGCGGGGAGCTGTTTTTT. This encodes CASSRLIRGEVSGELFF.

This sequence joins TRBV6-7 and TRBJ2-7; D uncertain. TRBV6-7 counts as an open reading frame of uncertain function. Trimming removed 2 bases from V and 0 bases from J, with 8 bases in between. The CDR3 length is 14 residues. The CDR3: CASSYGGDSYEQYF. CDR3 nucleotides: TGTGCCAGCAGTTACGGCGGCGACTCCTACGAGCAGTACTTC.

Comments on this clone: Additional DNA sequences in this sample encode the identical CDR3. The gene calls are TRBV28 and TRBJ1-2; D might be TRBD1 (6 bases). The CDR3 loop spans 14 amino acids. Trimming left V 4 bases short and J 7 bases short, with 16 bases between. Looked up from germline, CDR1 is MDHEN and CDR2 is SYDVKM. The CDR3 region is CASSSKTGSSGYTF. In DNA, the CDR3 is TGTGCCAGCAGTTCTAAGACAGGAAGCTCTGGCTACACCTTC.

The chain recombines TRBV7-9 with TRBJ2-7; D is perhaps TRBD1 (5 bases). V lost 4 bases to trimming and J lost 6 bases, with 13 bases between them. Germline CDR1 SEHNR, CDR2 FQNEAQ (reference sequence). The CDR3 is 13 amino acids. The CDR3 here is CASSSGASGEQYF. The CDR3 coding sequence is TGTGCCAGCAGCTCTGGGGCGTCTGGCGAGCAGTACTTC.

In DNA, the CDR3 is TGCGCCAGCAGCTTTAGACAGCCGGAAGCCCAAGAGACCCAGTACTTC. Its translation: CASSFRQPEAQETQYF. The V gene is TRBV5-1, the J gene TRBJ2-5, with D perhaps matching TRBD1 (5 bases). CDR3 length: 16 amino acids. V lost 2 bases, J lost 1 base, and 15 bases lay in between. The germline V gene encodes CDR1 SGHRS and CDR2 YFSETQ.

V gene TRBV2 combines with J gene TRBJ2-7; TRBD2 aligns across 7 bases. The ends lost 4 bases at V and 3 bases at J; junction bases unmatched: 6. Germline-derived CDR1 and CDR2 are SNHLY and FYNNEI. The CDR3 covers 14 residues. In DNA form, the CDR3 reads TGTGCCAGCAGTGGCGGGGGACGGCTCTACGAGCAGTACTTC. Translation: CASSGGGRLYEQYF.

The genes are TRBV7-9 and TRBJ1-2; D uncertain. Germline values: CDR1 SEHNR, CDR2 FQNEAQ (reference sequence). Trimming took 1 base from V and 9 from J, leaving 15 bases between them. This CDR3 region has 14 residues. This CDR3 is CASSLGKAEKSYTF. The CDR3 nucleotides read TGTGCCAGCAGCTTAGGGAAGGCAGAGAAAAGCTACACCTTC.

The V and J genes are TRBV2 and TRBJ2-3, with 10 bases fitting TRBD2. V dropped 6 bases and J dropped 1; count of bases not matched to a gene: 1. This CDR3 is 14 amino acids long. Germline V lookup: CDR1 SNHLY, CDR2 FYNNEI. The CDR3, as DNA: TGTGCCAGCAGAGGGACTAGCGGCACAGATACGCAGTATTTT. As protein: CASRGTSGTDTQYF.

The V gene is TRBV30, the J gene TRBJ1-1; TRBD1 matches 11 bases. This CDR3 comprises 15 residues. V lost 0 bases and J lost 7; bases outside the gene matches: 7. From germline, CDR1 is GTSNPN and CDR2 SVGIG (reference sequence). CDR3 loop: CAWSVVGQGAGEAFF. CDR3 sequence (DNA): TGTGCCTGGAGTGTTGTAGGACAGGGGGCTGGTGAAGCTTTCTTT.

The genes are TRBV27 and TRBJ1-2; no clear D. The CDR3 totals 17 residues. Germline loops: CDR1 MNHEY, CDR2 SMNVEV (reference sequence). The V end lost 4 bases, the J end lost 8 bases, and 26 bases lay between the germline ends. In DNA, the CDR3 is TGTGCCAGCAGTTCGTCCCCGGGTCCTCGGATTTTGAGGGGCTACACCTTC. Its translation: CASSSSPGPRILRGYTF.

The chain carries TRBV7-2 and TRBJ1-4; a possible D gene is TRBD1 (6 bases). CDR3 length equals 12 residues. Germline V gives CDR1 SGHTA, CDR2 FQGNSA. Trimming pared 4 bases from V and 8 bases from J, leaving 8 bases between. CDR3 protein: CASSSTGEKLFF. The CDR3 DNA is TGTGCCAGCAGCTCTACAGGGGAAAAACTGTTTTTT.

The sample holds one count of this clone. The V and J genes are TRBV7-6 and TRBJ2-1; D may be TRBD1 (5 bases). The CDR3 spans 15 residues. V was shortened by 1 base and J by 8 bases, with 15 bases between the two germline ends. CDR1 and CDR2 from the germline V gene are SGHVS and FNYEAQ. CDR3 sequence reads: CASSLEGLWSYEQFF. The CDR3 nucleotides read TGTGCCAGCAGCTTAGAGGGGCTGTGGTCCTATGAGCAGTTCTTC.